This T cell receptor (beta chain) stems from a study of CD8+ T cells in alopecia areata. A word on this clone: Its specificity is not known.

The study's findings and limits: Scalp samples also yield sequences from resident alphabeta T cells of normal skin.

This CDR3 has 14 amino acids. J gave up 4 bases and V 6 bases, and 6 bases lay outside the gene matches. Germline CDR1 MNHEY, CDR2 SVGAGI. RNA extraction and reverse transcription yielded cDNA as sequencing template. The table came from immunoSEQ multiplex PCR; TCRdb's copy has only in-frame clones and leaves some out. The table shows some 200,000 clones, with just over 55% occurring only once. The sample consisted of CD8+ T cells sorted from blood. The TCR comes from a human donor in good health. The chain has TRBV6-5 and TRBJ2-5, with TRBD1 matching 9 bases. The CDR3 nucleotides are TGTGCCAGCAGGCCCGGGACAGGGAGAGAGACCCAGTACTTC. Amino acid sequence: CASRPGTGRETQYF.